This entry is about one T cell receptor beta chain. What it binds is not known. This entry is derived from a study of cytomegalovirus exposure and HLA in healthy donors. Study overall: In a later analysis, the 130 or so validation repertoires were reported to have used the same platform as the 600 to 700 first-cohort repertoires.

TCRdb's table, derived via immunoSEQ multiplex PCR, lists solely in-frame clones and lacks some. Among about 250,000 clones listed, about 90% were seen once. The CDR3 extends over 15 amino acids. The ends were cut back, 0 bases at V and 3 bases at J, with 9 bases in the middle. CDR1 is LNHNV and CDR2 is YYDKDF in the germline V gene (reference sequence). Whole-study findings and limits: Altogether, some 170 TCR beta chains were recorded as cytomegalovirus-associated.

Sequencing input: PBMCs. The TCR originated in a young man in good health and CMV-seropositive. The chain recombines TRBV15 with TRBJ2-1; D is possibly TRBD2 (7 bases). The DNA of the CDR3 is TGTGCCACCAGCAGAGAGGGGGGGCGCTACAATGAGCAGTTCTTC. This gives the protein CATSREGGRYNEQFF.